Shown below are 18 T cell receptor beta chains from a single sample sequenced in a study of cytomegalovirus exposure and HLA in healthy donors. PCR used 60 Vbeta primers and 13 Jbeta primers. The table came from immunoSEQ multiplex PCR; TCRdb's copy has only in-frame clones and leaves some out. The repertoire holds some 200,000 clones, with 73% as singletons. Material: PBMCs. The receptors were sampled from a woman in her thirties in good health and CMV-seronegative.

The rearrangement joins TRBV5-4 to TRBJ2-2; 11 positions match TRBD2. Germline loops: CDR1 SGHNT, CDR2 YYREEE (reference sequence). V lost 4 bases, J lost 3 bases, and 5 bases stayed unmatched. This CDR3 has 16 amino acids. The CDR3, as DNA: TGTGCCAGCAGCACCAAACTAGCGGGAGACACCGGGGAGCTGTTTTTT. Its translation: CASSTKLAGDTGELFF.

This clone appeared a few times. The V and J genes are TRBV27 and TRBJ1-2, with D perhaps matching TRBD1 (6 bases). The germline gives CDR1 MNHEY, CDR2 SMNVEV (reference sequence). V was pared by 6 bases and J by 2 bases, with 10 bases between. This CDR3 has 13 residues. CDR3 bases: TGTGCCAGCAGAATGGACAGCAACTATGGCTACACCTTC. It yields the protein CASRMDSNYGYTF.

V usage is TRBV7-8 and J usage is TRBJ1-2; the match to TRBD1 covers 9 bases. Germline trimming cut 5 bases from V and 4 bases from J; bases unmatched to any gene: 5. Germline CDR1 is SGHVS and CDR2 is FQNEAQ. The CDR3 length is 14 residues. This CDR3 reads CASSLDRGGYGYTF. The CDR3 bases are TGTGCCAGCAGCCTCGACAGGGGGGGCTATGGCTACACCTTC.

V and J are TRBV5-5 and TRBJ1-4; D possibly corresponds to TRBD1 (5 bases). CDR3 size: 15 residues. Germline values: CDR1 SGHKS, CDR2 YYEKEE (reference sequence). The V and J ends lost 0 bases and 4 bases respectively, with 10 bases between them. CDR3 protein: CASSLAGFGNEKLFF. Here the CDR3 DNA reads TGTGCCAGCAGCTTGGCAGGGTTCGGTAATGAAAAACTGTTTTTT.

The genes are TRBV7-8 and TRBJ2-1, with 8 positions matching TRBD2. Germline values: CDR1 SGHVS, CDR2 FQNEAQ. V trimming: 3 bases; J trimming: 8 bases; junction bases outside the gene matches: 15. The CDR3 consists of 17 residues. CDR3 sequence reads: CASSFPSPGGPDDEQFF. DNA for the CDR3: TGTGCCAGCAGCTTTCCTTCCCCGGGAGGGCCAGATGATGAGCAGTTCTTC.

The chain joins TRBV6-5 to TRBJ1-1, with unresolved D. With 7 bases removed from V and 6 bases from J, the gap between germline ends came to 9 bases. CDR1 is MNHEY and CDR2 is SVGAGI in the germline V gene. The CDR3 covers 11 residues. For the CDR3, the DNA is TGTGCCAGCATGAGAGCCGCTGAAGCTTTCTTT. Its translation: CASMRAAEAFF.

This clone has only a few counts. The V call is TRBV11-2, the J call TRBJ2-1; 10 bases align to TRBD1. This CDR3 region has 16 residues. J lost 2 bases, V lost 4 bases, and 5 bases had no gene match. Germline CDR1 reads SGHAT; CDR2 reads FQNNGV. DNA of the CDR3: TGTGCCAGCAGCTCGCGGACAGGGGGGCCCTACAATGAGCAGTTCTTC. It translates to CASSSRTGGPYNEQFF.

As regards this clone: A junction end diverges from the germline sequence, so it may reflect a read error. The V call is TRBV4-1, the J call TRBJ2-1; a weak D match, TRBD2 (6 bases). The CDR3 is 14 amino acids. Germline assignment: CDR1 MGHRA and CDR2 YSYEKL. The CDR3 nucleotides are TGCGCCAGCAGCCAAGTCTCCGCACTAGCCCGGTCGATCTTC. Its translation: CASSQVSALARSIF.

This sequence joins TRBV19 and TRBJ2-7, with TRBD1 matching over 10 bases. V gave up 6 bases and J gave up 3 bases; unmatched junction bases: 5. CDR3 length equals 14 residues. The germline V gene has CDR1 LNHDA and CDR2 SQIVND (reference sequence). The CDR3 bases are TGTGCCAGTAGCAGGACAGGGGGAGACTACGAGCAGTACTTC. Amino acids: CASSRTGGDYEQYF.

This chain joins TRBV5-1 and TRBJ2-5; D not resolved. The CDR3 is made up of 14 amino acids. Germline assignment: CDR1 SGHRS and CDR2 YFSETQ. Trimming pared 4 bases from V and 3 bases from J, leaving 13 bases between. The CDR3 nucleotides are TGCGCCAGCAGCCCTCGAGTCACGAAAGAGACCCAGTACTTC. Translated, it gives CASSPRVTKETQYF.

The rearrangement uses TRBV19 and TRBJ2-3, with 7 bases identical to TRBD1. The CDR3 sequence is 13 residues long. The trim removed 2 bases at V and 12 bases at J, leaving 8 bases unmatched. Germline assignment: CDR1 LNHDA and CDR2 SQIVND (reference sequence). CDR3 protein: CASSIFVTGPQYF. CDR3 DNA: TGTGCCAGTAGTATATTCGTGACAGGGCCTCAGTATTTT.

This clone was counted a few times. This chain connects TRBV7-2 to TRBJ1-2, with TRBD1 identical over 8 bases. The germline V gene encodes CDR1 SGHTA and CDR2 FQGNSA. V shed 4 bases and J 3 bases; nucleotides not matched to a gene: 4. This CDR3 has 14 residues. CDR3 in DNA: TGTGCCAGCAGCTCGGACAGGGTCGACTATGGCTACACCTTC. It specifies CASSSDRVDYGYTF.

The CDR3 DNA reads as TGTGCCACCACTCTTGAGGCCATGAACACTGAAGCTTTCTTT. This translates into CATTLEAMNTEAFF. This chain links TRBV14 with TRBJ1-1; D unresolved. This CDR3 is built from 14 residues. Deletions cut 10 bases from V and 0 bases from J, with 15 bases between. The germline gives CDR1 SGHDN, CDR2 FVKESK.

V usage is TRBV5-4 and J usage is TRBJ2-7; possible D gene TRBD1, 6 bases. Trimming shortened V by 4 bases and J by 4 bases, and 21 bases separated the two germline ends. This CDR3 region has 16 residues. The germline CDR1 and CDR2 sequences are SGHNT and YYREEE (reference sequence). CDR3 loop: CASSPTSQTGTYEQYF. DNA for the CDR3: TGTGCCAGCAGCCCGACCTCCCAGACAGGCACTTACGAGCAGTACTTC.

The rearrangement joins TRBV13 to TRBJ2-1; 10 bases fit TRBD2. CDR3 length equals 13 residues. V was pared by 6 bases and J by 6 bases, with 2 bases of the junction left unmatched. Germline loops: CDR1 PRHDT, CDR2 FYEKMQ (reference sequence). CDR3 sequence reads: CASSSGGPNEQFF. The CDR3 DNA reads TGTGCCAGCAGTAGCGGGGGGCCCAATGAGCAGTTCTTC.

This chain links TRBV2 with TRBJ1-5; a weak D match, TRBD1 (6 bases). Trimming pared 4 bases from V and 4 bases from J, leaving 14 bases between. Germline V gene data show CDR1 as SNHLY and CDR2 as FYNNEI. There are 15 residues in the CDR3. The CDR3 region has the DNA TGTGCCAGCAGTGGCCAAGGAAGGGGGAATCAGCCCCAGCATTTT. Translation gives CASSGQGRGNQPQHF.

This chain joins TRBV6-6 and TRBJ1-1; 7 bases fit TRBD1. The length of the CDR3 is 13 residues. With 8 bases clipped from V and 3 bases from J, the junction kept 6 bases outside the gene matches. The V gene's germline CDR1 is MNHNY and CDR2 SVGAGI (reference sequence). CDR3 loop: CASCGQAYTEAFF. CDR3 in DNA: TGTGCCAGCTGTGGACAGGCCTACACTGAAGCTTTCTTT.

The V call is TRBV7-9, the J call TRBJ2-3; maybe TRBD1 (7 bases). V lost 2 bases, J lost 3 bases, and 12 bases lay in between. This CDR3 is built from 15 residues. Germline V gives CDR1 SEHNR, CDR2 FQNEAQ (reference sequence). The CDR3 region has the DNA TGTGCCAGCAGCTTAAGGCAGGGGGGTACAGATACGCAGTATTTT. The encoded protein is CASSLRQGGTDTQYF.